Following are 8 T cell receptor beta chains from one sample sequenced in a study of blood T cells in healthy people across ages. Primers used in a second PCR of roughly 6 to 12 cycles were a sample-barcoded 5' primer and a J-beta primer mix. TCRdb re-called the 5' RACE reads with MiXCR, one entry per CDR3 protein. Among some 1.7 million distinct CDR3 sequences listed, approximately 30% were seen once. Sequencing was performed on blood. These receptors were obtained from a woman in her 30s in good health.

In this sample, this clonotype turned up a few times. J is TRBJ2-1 and V is TRBV14; TRBD2 matches at 13 bases. Germline-derived CDR1 and CDR2 are SGHDN and FVKESK. The CDR3 consists of 17 residues. V gave up 1 base and J gave up 7 bases; unmatched junction bases: 7. Written as DNA, the CDR3 is TGTGCCAGCAGCCAAGGGTCACTAGCGGGAGGGTGGAATGAGCAGTTCTTC. This translates into CASSQGSLAGGWNEQFF.

This sequence joins TRBV7-9 and TRBJ2-7; D might be TRBD1 (5 bases). This CDR3 contains 15 residues. Germline CDR1 is SEHNR and CDR2 is FQNEAQ (reference sequence). The V gene lost 5 bases and the J gene lost 5 bases, with 19 bases spanning the gap. The DNA for the CDR3 is TGTGCCAGCAGCCCCCGGGCAGGGAAGGTCCACGAGCAGTACTTC. It is translated as CASSPRAGKVHEQYF.

This clonotype was seen only a few times. This rearrangement joins TRBV10-3 to TRBJ2-4; TRBD1 aligns across 9 bases. J was trimmed by 9 bases and V by 4 bases; bases with no gene match: 7. This CDR3 contains 14 residues. Germline loops: CDR1 ENHRY, CDR2 SYGVKD. As DNA, the CDR3 is TGTGCCATCAGTGTAGGGGACAGGGACGGCATTCAGTACTTC. Residues: CAISVGDRDGIQYF.

This clonotype was seen a handful of times. The chain joins TRBV4-1 to TRBJ2-7; no reliable D call. The ends were cut back, 1 base at V and 2 bases at J, with 9 bases in the middle. Germline CDR1 and CDR2: MGHRA and YSYEKL. The CDR3 has 14 amino acids. CDR3 loop: CASSQGLTTYEQYF. For the CDR3, the DNA is TGCGCCAGCAGCCAAGGACTTACAACCTACGAGCAGTACTTC.

The chain carries TRBV5-1 and TRBJ2-7; TRBD1 is a possible D gene (6 bases). Germline CDR1 SGHRS, CDR2 YFSETQ. This CDR3 comprises 14 residues. V was trimmed by 3 bases and J by 2 bases, leaving 12 bases between them. CDR3 sequence (DNA): TGCGCCAGCAGCTACGGACAGTTGACCTACGAGCAGTACTTC. It specifies CASSYGQLTYEQYF.

This clonotype was detected a few times. The chain joins TRBV5-1 to TRBJ1-4, with D possibly TRBD1 on 6 matching bases. V was pared by 4 bases and J by 2 bases, with 12 bases between. The CDR3 is 15 residues long. Germline V CDR1 and CDR2: SGHRS, YFSETQ. This CDR3 is CASSPSGVTNEKLFF. CDR3 nucleotide sequence: TGCGCCAGCAGCCCATCAGGGGTTACTAATGAAAAACTGTTTTTT.

This clonotype has just a few counts. The rearrangement links TRBV5-1 to TRBJ2-1, with 7 bases identical to TRBD2. The CDR3 consists of 15 residues. Trimming at V came to 2 bases and at J to 5 bases, leaving 7 bases not matched to a gene. Germline V gene lookup returns CDR1 SGHRS and CDR2 YFSETQ. The CDR3 DNA reads TGCGCCAGCAGCTTCCTAGCGGCTACCGACAATGAGCAGTTCTTC. Residues: CASSFLAATDNEQFF.

The table lists this clonotype with a few counts. The chain uses TRBV5-1 and TRBJ2-5; 10 bases are shared with TRBD1. The V gene's germline CDR1 is SGHRS and CDR2 YFSETQ. V trimming: 4 bases; J trimming: 4 bases; junction bases outside the gene matches: 4. The CDR3 extends over 14 amino acids. DNA of the CDR3: TGCGCCAGCAGCAAAAGGACAGGGGGAGAGACCCAGTACTTC. It specifies CASSKRTGGETQYF.